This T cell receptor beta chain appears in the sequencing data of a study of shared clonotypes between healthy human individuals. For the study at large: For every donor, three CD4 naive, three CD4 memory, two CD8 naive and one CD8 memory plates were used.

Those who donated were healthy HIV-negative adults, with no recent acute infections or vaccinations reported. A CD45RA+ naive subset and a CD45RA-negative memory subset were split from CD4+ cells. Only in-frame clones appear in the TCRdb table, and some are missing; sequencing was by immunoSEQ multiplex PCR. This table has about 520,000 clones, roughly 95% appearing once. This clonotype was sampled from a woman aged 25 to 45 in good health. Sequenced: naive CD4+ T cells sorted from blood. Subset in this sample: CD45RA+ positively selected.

The CDR3 DNA reads TGTGCCAGCAGCTTGCCCACGGCTAGCACAGATACGCAGTATTTT. This encodes CASSLPTASTDTQYF. The V gene is TRBV5-4, the J gene TRBJ2-3; D remains unclear. Between the trimmed V and J ends, which lost 1 base and 0 bases, there was a span of 9 bases. Germline V gives CDR1 SGHNT, CDR2 YYREEE (reference sequence). This CDR3 contains 15 residues.